This paragraph reports one TCR beta chain. The sample originates from a study of shared T cell receptors in the human thymus. Produced via immunoSEQ multiplex PCR; TCRdb's table is partial and in-frame only. Of about 400,000 clones listed, approximately 95% are singletons. The CDR3 consists of 12 residues. Trimming removed 3 bases from V and 4 bases from J, with 8 bases in between. The germline V gene encodes CDR1 SGHRS and CDR2 YFSETQ. The sample was thymocytes. The rearrangement links TRBV5-1 to TRBJ2-7; D is tentatively TRBD1 or TRBD2 (5 bases each). The clonotype originates from a human donor. The CDR3 region has the DNA TGCGCCAGCAGCTCCGAGGGGTACGAGCAGTACTTC. It codes for CASSSEGYEQYF. The full variable domain, in which reference TRBV5-1 and TRBJ2-7 provide the parts outside the CDR3, is KAGVTQTPRYLIKTRGQQVTLSCSPISGHRSVSWYQQTPGQGLQFLFEYFSETQRNKGNFPGRFSGRQFSNSRSEMNVSTLELGDSALYLCASSSEGYEQYFGPGTRLTVT.